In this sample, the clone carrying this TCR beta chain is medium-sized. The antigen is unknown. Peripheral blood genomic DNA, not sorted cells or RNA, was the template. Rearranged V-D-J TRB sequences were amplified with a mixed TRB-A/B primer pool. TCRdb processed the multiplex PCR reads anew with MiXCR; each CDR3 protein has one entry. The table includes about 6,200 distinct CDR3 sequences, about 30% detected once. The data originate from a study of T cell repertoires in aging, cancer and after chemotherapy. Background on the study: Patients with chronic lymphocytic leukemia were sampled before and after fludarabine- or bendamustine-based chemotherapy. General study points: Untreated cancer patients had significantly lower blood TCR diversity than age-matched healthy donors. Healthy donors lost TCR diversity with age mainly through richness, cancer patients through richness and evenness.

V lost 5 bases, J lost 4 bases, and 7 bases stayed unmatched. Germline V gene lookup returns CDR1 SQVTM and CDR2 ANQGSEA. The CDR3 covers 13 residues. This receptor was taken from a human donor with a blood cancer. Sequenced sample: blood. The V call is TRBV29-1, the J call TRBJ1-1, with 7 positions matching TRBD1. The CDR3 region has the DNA TGCAGCGTTTGGGCAGGGGGTATCACTGAAGCTTTCTTT. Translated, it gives CSVWAGGITEAFF.